This passage covers 22 T cell receptor beta chains from one sample sequenced in a study of radiation and T cells in renal cell carcinoma. Profiling relied on immunoSEQ multiplex PCR, and the TCRdb table lists in-frame clones only, not all of them. The sample has 150,000 or so clones, 70% to 90% seen once. Specified time point: baseline pretreatment blood. Specified treatment: 15 Gy SBRT to primary tumor, nephrectomy 4 weeks later. The sample consisted of blood, taken from a patient whose treatment included radiotherapy and nephrectomy. The receptors come from a woman between 50 and 59 years old with renal cell carcinoma.

The V call is TRBV10-3, the J call TRBJ1-1, with 7 bases that match TRBD1. Germline values: CDR1 ENHRY, CDR2 SYGVKD. The CDR3 is 14 amino acids. Trimming took 6 bases from V and 3 from J; bases not matched to a gene: 7. The CDR3 loop is CAIRGTARDTEAFF. The DNA for the CDR3 is TGTGCCATCAGAGGGACAGCGAGGGACACTGAAGCTTTCTTT.

The rearrangement joins TRBV30 to TRBJ2-1; D is perhaps TRBD2 (6 bases). This CDR3 contains 14 residues. The germline V and J ends were trimmed by 6 bases and 10 bases, with 22 bases remaining between them. The germline CDR1 and CDR2 sequences are GTSNPN and SVGIG (reference sequence). CDR3 nucleotide sequence: TGTGCCTGCCCGAGCGGGTCCCTACAATGGGAGCAGTTCTTC. It is translated as CACPSGSLQWEQFF.

The chain links TRBV5-4 to TRBJ2-1; possibly TRBD2 for D (5 bases). Trimming took 0 bases from V and 6 from J, leaving 13 bases between them. The CDR3 spans 15 residues. The germline CDR1 and CDR2 sequences are SGHNT and YYREEE (reference sequence). The CDR3 DNA sequence: TGTGCCAGCAGCTTGGTGGGAGACTCTACCAATGAGCAGTTCTTC. Its translation is CASSLVGDSTNEQFF.

The chain couples TRBV7-2 to TRBJ2-7; 7 bases match TRBD1. Germline trimming cut 0 bases from V and 3 bases from J; bases unmatched to any gene: 14. The CDR3 covers 18 residues. Germline CDR1 and CDR2: SGHTA and FQGNSA. The CDR3 DNA reads TGTGCCAGCAGCTTAGCGGGCTCGGGACAGATAAAATACTACGAGCAGTACTTC. Amino acid sequence: CASSLAGSGQIKYYEQYF.

As DNA, the CDR3 is TGTGCCAGCAGTTTACCGGGACAGGGTAACTACGAGCAGTACTTC. It yields the protein CASSLPGQGNYEQYF. The genes are TRBV28 and TRBJ2-7, with 9 bases fitting TRBD1. Unmatched junction bases numbered 5, after V lost 2 bases and J lost 3 bases. Per the germline V gene, CDR1 is MDHEN and CDR2 is SYDVKM. The CDR3 consists of 15 residues.

This chain connects TRBV29-1 to TRBJ1-1; no clear D. V was trimmed by 2 bases and J by 4 bases, leaving 14 bases between them. Looked up from germline, CDR1 is SQVTM and CDR2 is ANQGSEA. This CDR3 contains 14 residues. CDR3 sequence reads: CSVENKAYTTEAFF. For the CDR3, the DNA is TGCAGCGTTGAAAATAAGGCTTACACCACTGAAGCTTTCTTT.

V gene TRBV27 combines with J gene TRBJ2-7, with a possible D match to TRBD2 (5 bases). CDR3 size: 15 residues. Per germline, CDR1 MNHEY and CDR2 SMNVEV (reference sequence). V shed 5 bases and J shed 4 bases, with 18 bases lying between them. In DNA form, the CDR3 reads TGTGCCAGCAGTCCGGGTGGGAGCGCTCGATACGAGCAGTACTTC. Translation: CASSPGGSARYEQYF.

The chain employs TRBV5-4 and TRBJ1-4; D is undetermined. Trimming pared 4 bases from V and 7 bases from J, leaving 8 bases between. Per the germline V gene, CDR1 is SGHNT and CDR2 is YYREEE (reference sequence). This CDR3 comprises 12 residues. CDR3 protein: CASSPEGEKLFF. The CDR3 DNA reads as TGTGCCAGCAGCCCAGAGGGTGAAAAACTGTTTTTT.

The CDR3 sequence: CASSENWGRTDTQYF. The CDR3 nucleotides read TGCGCCAGCAGTGAGAACTGGGGGCGGACAGATACGCAGTATTTT. The rearrangement uses TRBV10-2 and TRBJ2-3; TRBD1 might be the D (6 bases). CDR3 size: 15 residues. Germline assignment: CDR1 WSHSY and CDR2 SAAADI. The germline V and J ends were trimmed by 2 bases and 3 bases, with 12 bases remaining between them.

The chain has TRBV5-6 and TRBJ2-1; 9 positions agree with TRBD1. This CDR3 spans 15 amino acids. Germline V gene lookup returns CDR1 SGHDT and CDR2 YYEEEE. Trimming cost V 3 bases and J 2 bases; bases outside gene matches: 3. DNA of the CDR3: TGTGCCAGCAGCTGGACAGGGGAGGCCTACAATGAGCAGTTCTTC. It specifies CASSWTGEAYNEQFF.

This clone was counted once. The chain couples TRBV6-4 to TRBJ1-2, with D hard to call. This CDR3 has 13 amino acids. The germline V gene encodes CDR1 MRHNA and CDR2 SNTAGT. V lost 2 bases and J lost 5, with 9 bases in between. The CDR3, as DNA: TGTGCCAGCAGTGACGGGCAAGTATATGGCTACACCTTC. As protein: CASSDGQVYGYTF.

The chain couples TRBV6-1 to TRBJ2-7; D unresolved. Trimming cost V 1 base and J 0 bases, with 10 bases left between them. The CDR3 extends over 15 amino acids. The germline V gene has CDR1 MNHNS and CDR2 SASEGT. The CDR3: CASSEVATISYEQYF. The CDR3 DNA sequence: TGTGCCAGCAGTGAAGTCGCAACCATCTCCTACGAGCAGTACTTC.

The chain couples TRBV10-1 to TRBJ2-1; D may match TRBD1 or TRBD2 (6 bases each). CDR1 is WNHNN and CDR2 is SYGVQD in the germline V gene (reference sequence). V was shortened by 2 bases and J by 12 bases, with 11 bases between the two germline ends. The CDR3 is 12 amino acids. The CDR3 loop is CASSETRGGQFF. For the CDR3, the DNA is TGCGCCAGCAGTGAGACCAGGGGAGGGCAGTTCTTC.

This chain connects TRBV27 to TRBJ2-5; 7 bases are shared with TRBD1. The CDR3 sequence is 16 residues long. The V segment lost 4 bases and the J segment 1 base; nucleotides outside the gene matches: 9. The germline CDR1 and CDR2 sequences are MNHEY and SMNVEV (reference sequence). CDR3 protein: CASSYRGWYAQETQYF. Here the CDR3 DNA reads TGTGCCAGCAGTTACAGGGGTTGGTATGCCCAAGAGACCCAGTACTTC.

The chain recombines TRBV19 with TRBJ2-1; TRBD2 might be the D (5 bases). This CDR3 has 16 amino acids. Looked up from germline, CDR1 is LNHDA and CDR2 is SQIVND (reference sequence). Trimming removed 4 bases at V and 8 bases at J, with 21 bases between. CDR3 in DNA: TGTGCCAGTAGTAGCTCCATCGGGTTAGCGATGCATGAGCAGTTCTTC. Translation: CASSSSIGLAMHEQFF.

V and J are TRBV6-1 and TRBJ1-1; D is unresolved. Trimming took 2 bases from V and 4 from J, leaving 8 bases between them. This CDR3 is built from 13 residues. From germline, CDR1 is MNHNS and CDR2 SASEGT. Here the CDR3 reads CASSELGSTEAFF. CDR3 nucleotide sequence: TGTGCCAGCAGTGAACTGGGGAGCACTGAAGCTTTCTTT.

The chain employs TRBV25-1 and TRBJ2-2; D assignment may be TRBD1 or TRBD2 (5 bases each). Germline CDR1 MGHDK, CDR2 SYGVNS. The CDR3 has 14 residues. V lost 4 bases, J lost 4 bases, and 10 bases lay in between. CDR3 sequence: CASSAREITGELFF. DNA for the CDR3: TGTGCCAGCAGTGCCAGGGAGATCACCGGGGAGCTGTTTTTT.

In this sample, this clone turned up a few times. At the DNA level, this CDR3 is encoded by other sequences in the same sample as well. CDR3 loop: CASTSGQPQHF. Here the CDR3 DNA reads TGTGCCAGCACCTCTGGCCAGCCCCAGCATTTT. The chain joins TRBV28 to TRBJ1-5, with no clear D. The length of the CDR3 is 11 residues. Germline CDR1 MDHEN, CDR2 SYDVKM. The V and J ends lost 7 bases and 7 bases respectively, with 8 bases between them. The entire variable domain, with the rest obtained from reference TRBV28 and TRBJ1-5, is as follows: DVKVTQSSRYLVKRTGEKVFLECVQDMDHENMFWYRQDPGLGLRLIYFSYDVKMKEKGDIPEGYSVSREKKERFSLILESASTNQTSMYLCASTSGQPQHFGDGTRLSIL.

The chain combines TRBV10-3 with TRBJ2-3, with 10 positions matching TRBD2. V shed 3 bases and J 2 bases; nucleotides not matched to a gene: 8. The germline V gene encodes CDR1 ENHRY and CDR2 SYGVKD. CDR3 length: 17 residues. As DNA, the CDR3 is TGTGCCATCAGTGAAGGGACTAGCGATGATAACACAGATACGCAGTATTTT. Its protein is CAISEGTSDDNTDTQYF.

The rearrangement links TRBV5-1 to TRBJ2-5, with D perhaps matching TRBD1 (6 bases). CDR3 length: 13 residues. Trimming cost V 5 bases and J 0 bases, with 8 bases left between them. CDR1 and CDR2 (germline): SGHRS, YFSETQ. The CDR3 reads CASRKGDQETQYF. In DNA, the CDR3 is TGCGCCAGCAGGAAGGGGGACCAAGAGACCCAGTACTTC. Full variable domain (outside the CDR3, taken from reference TRBV5-1 and TRBJ2-5): KAGVTQTPRYLIKTRGQQVTLSCSPISGHRSVSWYQQTPGQGLQFLFEYFSETQRNKGNFPGRFSGRQFSNSRSEMNVSTLELGDSALYLCASRKGDQETQYFGPGTRLLVL.

CDR3 sequence (DNA): TGTGCCTGGAGTCCCTCCCTACGAAAGTACGAGCAGTACTTC. Protein sequence: CAWSPSLRKYEQYF. V usage is TRBV30 and J usage is TRBJ2-7; D remains unclear. The V and J ends lost 2 bases and 4 bases respectively, with 15 bases between them. Germline V gives CDR1 GTSNPN, CDR2 SVGIG (reference sequence). The CDR3 contains 14 residues.

This clone appeared once. This rearrangement joins TRBV6-1 to TRBJ2-5; D is possibly TRBD2 (5 bases). V lost 5 bases and J 3 bases, leaving 10 bases between the germline ends. This CDR3 has 13 residues. CDR1 is MNHNS, CDR2 SASEGT, per germline. The CDR3 DNA follows: TGTGCCAGCAGTTGGTGGGGAGAAGAGACCCAGTACTTC. Translation gives CASSWWGEETQYF.